The T cell receptor (beta chain) under discussion was sequenced for a study of blood T cell repertoires in COVID-19. Germline loops: CDR1 GTSNPN, CDR2 SVGIG (reference sequence). The CDR3 is 14 amino acids. Trimming left V 5 bases short and J 4 bases short, with 14 bases between. The protocol was immunoSEQ multiplex PCR, while the TCRdb copy is restricted to in-frame clones and leaves out a portion. The sample consists of 110,000 to 150,000 clones, 80% of them appearing once. The receptor's source is a man aged 65-85 years who had recovered from COVID-19. V usage is TRBV30 and J usage is TRBJ1-4; no clear D gene. The sample comprised peripheral blood. The CDR3 spells CAWGMGVGNEKLFF. The CDR3 nucleotides are TGTGCCTGGGGGATGGGCGTTGGTAATGAAAAACTGTTTTTT.